This T cell receptor beta chain was captured by sequencing in a study of blood T cells in healthy people across ages. The authors ran a second PCR of roughly 6 to 12 cycles using a sample-barcoded 5' primer and a J-beta primer mix. One entry per CDR3 protein results from TCRdb running MiXCR on the 5' RACE reads. The table lists fewer than 1.5 million distinct CDR3 sequences, around 39% of them singletons. The CDR3 is 15 amino acids. Germline trimming cut 3 bases from V and 4 bases from J; bases unmatched to any gene: 10. Germline V gives CDR1 DFQATT, CDR2 SNEGSKA (reference sequence). The receptor's source is a woman aged 18-29 years in good health. V usage is TRBV20-1 and J usage is TRBJ2-3; TRBD1 matches 7 bases. Material for sequencing was blood. The CDR3 here is CSARRTQGSADTQYF. The CDR3 coding sequence is TGCAGTGCTAGGCGTACACAGGGGAGCGCAGATACGCAGTATTTT.